Following are 21 T cell receptor beta chains from one sample sequenced in a study of cytotoxic CD8 clonotypes in ibrutinib-treated CLL. Clones were sequenced by immunoSEQ multiplex PCR, and TCRdb holds only the in-frame ones, with some missing. The sample has approximately 190,000 clones, just under 80% seen once. The sequencing here drew on PBMCs, taken after 12 months of ibrutinib treatment. These receptors were obtained from a human donor with chronic lymphocytic leukemia.

The chain is built from TRBV27 and TRBJ2-7, with 11 nucleotides matching TRBD1. V lost 4 bases to trimming and J lost 6 bases; unmatched junction nucleotides: 8. The CDR3 length is 15 residues. Germline V gives CDR1 MNHEY, CDR2 SMNVEV (reference sequence). In DNA, the CDR3 is TGTGCCAGCAGTTCCCCCGGACAGGGGGCTGGCGAGCAGTACTTC. Residues: CASSSPGQGAGEQYF.

The gene calls are TRBV10-2 and TRBJ1-1; the match to TRBD1 covers 7 bases. CDR1 is WSHSY and CDR2 is SAAADI in the germline V gene. Trimming at V came to 3 bases and at J to 10 bases, leaving 11 bases not matched to a gene. The CDR3 sequence is 14 residues long. This CDR3 reads CASSDRRGRRVAFF. CDR3 in DNA: TGCGCCAGCAGTGATCGTAGGGGGCGCAGGGTAGCTTTCTTT.

The rearrangement joins TRBV18 to TRBJ1-5; TRBD1 is a possible D gene (6 bases). V gave up 6 bases and J gave up 0 bases, with 15 bases separating them. The CDR3 extends over 16 amino acids. Germline CDR1 is KGHSH and CDR2 is LQKENI. The CDR3 sequence: CASSPGAQGSNQPQHF. The CDR3 DNA reads TGTGCCAGCTCCCCGGGGGCCCAGGGTAGCAATCAGCCCCAGCATTTT. The full variable domain, completed using reference TRBV18 and TRBJ1-5, is NAGVMQNPRHLVRRRGQEARLRCSPMKGHSHVYWYRQLPEEGLKFMVYLQKENIIDESGMPKERFSAEFPKEGPSILRIQQVVRGDSAAYFCASSPGAQGSNQPQHFGDGTRLSIL.

The V call is TRBV10-3, the J call TRBJ2-7, with 8 nucleotides matching TRBD2. Per germline, CDR1 ENHRY and CDR2 SYGVKD. V shed 1 base, J shed 2 bases, and the junction held 4 bases outside the gene matches. This CDR3 is 15 amino acids long. The CDR3 protein is CAISELSGGPYEQYF. The CDR3 DNA follows: TGTGCCATCAGTGAGTTAAGCGGGGGCCCCTACGAGCAGTACTTC.

The V call is TRBV7-2, the J call TRBJ2-1; D unresolved. CDR3 length equals 12 residues. Germline CDR1 is SGHTA and CDR2 is FQGNSA. Trimming took off 5 bases at V and 15 bases at J, with 17 bases between the two ends. The CDR3 spells CASSPQHQGAFF. The CDR3 coding sequence is TGTGCCAGCAGCCCCCAGCACCAAGGAGCGTTCTTC.

This clone occurred a few times. This rearrangement joins TRBV30 to TRBJ1-2, with unresolved D. The CDR3 is made up of 11 amino acids. Trimming stripped 1 base from V and 5 bases from J, with 5 bases between. CDR1 and CDR2 from the germline V gene are GTSNPN and SVGIG (reference sequence). The CDR3 sequence: CAWSGGYGYTF. The CDR3, as DNA: TGTGCCTGGAGTGGGGGATATGGCTACACCTTC.

This clone has only one observation. The same CDR3 can be traced to other DNA sequences in this sample. The V gene is TRBV7-2, the J gene TRBJ2-5; weak D call: TRBD1 (5 bases). The germline V gene encodes CDR1 SGHTA and CDR2 FQGNSA. The germline V and J ends were trimmed by 2 bases and 4 bases, with 8 bases remaining between them. The CDR3 runs 13 residues. CDR3 nucleotide sequence: TGTGCCAGCAGCTTAAGTAGGGGAGAGACCCAGTACTTC. Protein product: CASSLSRGETQYF.

J is TRBJ2-7 and V is TRBV11-3; D is uncertain. The V end was cut by 6 bases, the J end by 0 bases, with 9 bases between. The CDR3 has 13 residues. CDR1 is SGHNT and CDR2 is YENEEA in the germline V gene. DNA of the CDR3: TGTGCCAGCAGTTCCGGGTCCTCCTACGAGCAGTACTTC. This codes for CASSSGSSYEQYF.

The rearrangement uses TRBV7-8 and TRBJ1-4; D remains unclear. Germline CDR1 SGHVS, CDR2 FQNEAQ. The V and J ends lost 2 bases and 6 bases respectively, with 10 bases between them. The CDR3 length is 14 residues. CDR3 DNA sequence: TGTGCCAGCAGCTTATCCGGGTTTTATGAAAAACTGTTTTTT. This sequence encodes CASSLSGFYEKLFF.

This clone showed up many times. Here the CDR3 reads CASSLTSDNEQYF. The DNA for the CDR3 is TGCGCCAGCAGCTTGACTAGCGATAACGAGCAGTACTTC. The genes are TRBV5-1 and TRBJ2-7, with 7 bases lining up with TRBD2. The trim removed 1 base at V and 5 bases at J, leaving 3 bases unmatched. CDR3 size: 13 residues. The germline CDR1 and CDR2 sequences are SGHRS and YFSETQ.

The V call is TRBV4-2, the J call TRBJ2-1, with TRBD2 matching 10 bases. Germline assignment: CDR1 LGHNA and CDR2 YNFKEQ. Unmatched junction bases numbered 7, after V lost 1 base and J lost 7 bases. The CDR3 has 16 amino acids. Written as DNA, the CDR3 is TGTGCCAGCAGCCAAGTCAGCGGGGGGGCCGGGAATGAGCAGTTCTTC. It encodes CASSQVSGGAGNEQFF.

This clone was counted only a few times. This chain uses TRBV7-6 with TRBJ2-1, with TRBD2 as a possible D gene (6 bases). Germline V gene sequence: CDR1 SGHVS, CDR2 FNYEAQ. V was clipped by 6 bases and J by 9 bases, with 15 bases between them. The CDR3 has 13 amino acids. The CDR3 bases are TGTGCCAGCAGGATCACGGGGGAGGCTGAGCAGTTCTTC. The encoded protein is CASRITGEAEQFF. Looking up the rest from reference TRBV7-6 and TRBJ2-1 gives the full variable domain: GAGVSQSPRYKVTKRGQDVALRCDPISGHVSLYWYRQALGQGPEFLTYFNYEAQQDKSGLPNDRFSAERPEGSISTLTIQRTEQRDSAMYRCASRITGEAEQFFGPGTRLTVL.

The chain recombines TRBV28 with TRBJ1-5, with no clear D. This CDR3 is 13 amino acids long. Deletions cut 3 bases from V and 4 bases from J, with 7 bases between. Germline CDR1 MDHEN, CDR2 SYDVKM. CDR3 loop: CASSFGINQPQHF. DNA of the CDR3: TGTGCCAGCAGTTTTGGCATAAATCAGCCCCAGCATTTT.

This rearrangement joins TRBV21-1 to TRBJ1-3; the table's D call of TRBD1 was not tested on the DNA. TRBV21-1 is a recognized pseudogene. The CDR3 is made up of 15 amino acids. CDR3 in DNA: TGTGCCAGCAGCACCAGACAGAACTCTGGAAACACCATATATTTT. Encoded protein: CASSTRQNSGNTIYF.

The chain links TRBV1 to TRBJ2-7; the DNA was not compared with TRBD2, the D call given in the table. TRBV1 is described as a pseudogene. CDR3 length: 14 residues. CDR3 loop: CTSSLESTSYEQYF. Written as DNA, the CDR3 is TGCACCAGCAGCCTCGAATCTACCTCCTACGAGCAGTACTTC.

This clone has more than one count but fewer than ten. The chain uses TRBV6-1 and TRBJ2-7; no firm D call. The CDR3 has 12 amino acids. V was clipped by 2 bases and J by 4 bases, with 6 bases between them. The germline V gene has CDR1 MNHNS and CDR2 SASEGT. CDR3 bases: TGTGCCAGCAGTGAATTGGGGTACGAGCAGTACTTC. As protein: CASSELGYEQYF.

This chain uses TRBV6-1 with TRBJ1-5, with D maybe TRBD1 (6 bases). Germline CDR1 is MNHNS and CDR2 is SASEGT. This CDR3 contains 16 residues. With 3 bases removed from V and 1 base from J, the gap between germline ends came to 13 bases. The CDR3 region has the DNA TGTGCCAGCAGTGAGTCCGGGACACAAAGCAATCAGCCCCAGCATTTT. It translates to CASSESGTQSNQPQHF.

The V gene is TRBV27, the J gene TRBJ1-5; D is unresolved. V was pared by 3 bases and J by 4 bases, with 10 bases between. CDR1 and CDR2 from the germline V gene are MNHEY and SMNVEV (reference sequence). The CDR3 runs 14 residues. The chain's CDR3 is CASSFRGQNQPQHF. DNA of the CDR3: TGTGCCAGCAGTTTTCGAGGGCAGAATCAGCCCCAGCATTTT.

The chain couples TRBV11-2 to TRBJ1-2; D might be TRBD1 (6 bases). The CDR3 contains 15 residues. V lost 2 bases to trimming and J lost 0 bases, with 10 bases between them. Germline loops: CDR1 SGHAT, CDR2 FQNNGV. The DNA of the CDR3 is TGTGCCAGCAGCTTAAGGTGGGACACTAACTATGGCTACACCTTC. This sequence encodes CASSLRWDTNYGYTF. Looking up the rest from reference TRBV11-2 and TRBJ1-2 gives the full variable domain: EAGVAQSPRYKIIEKRQSVAFWCNPISGHATLYWYQQILGQGPKLLIQFQNNGVVDDSQLPKDRFSAERLKGVDSTLKIQPAKLEDSAVYLCASSLRWDTNYGYTFGSGTRLTVV.

The V call is TRBV7-8, the J call TRBJ1-2; tentative D call: TRBD1 (5 bases). Trimming took off 7 bases at V and 2 bases at J, with 17 bases between the two ends. The germline V gene encodes CDR1 SGHVS and CDR2 FQNEAQ. The CDR3 sequence is 15 residues long. CDR3 residues: CASTPTVRGNYGYTF. As DNA, the CDR3 is TGTGCCAGCACCCCGACAGTACGCGGCAACTATGGCTACACCTTC.

This clone was recorded only once. Here the CDR3 DNA reads TGTGCCAGCAGCTTTACCCAGGGAGAAAAACTGTTTTTT. Protein: CASSFTQGEKLFF. This chain uses TRBV11-2 with TRBJ1-4, with TRBD1 as a possible D gene (5 bases). This CDR3 contains 13 residues. V was pared by 3 bases and J by 8 bases, with 10 bases between. Germline V gene data show CDR1 as SGHAT and CDR2 as FQNNGV.